The 3 T cell receptor beta chains listed next were all sequenced from one sample in a study of technical replicates of blood from a few donors. Sequencing was performed with immunoSEQ multiplex PCR; in TCRdb, only in-frame clones are kept and a portion is missing. The table lists some 75,000 clones, about 96% of them singletons. Sequencing used T cells isolated from PBMCs. The receptors come from a human donor in good health.

This clone was seen a single time. The chain is built from TRBV28 and TRBJ1-1; D gene unclear. Germline-derived CDR1 and CDR2 are MDHEN and SYDVKM. With 4 bases removed from V and 4 bases from J, the gap between germline ends came to 13 bases. The CDR3 is made up of 14 amino acids. CDR3 nucleotide sequence: TGTGCCAGCAGTTCCAACCGGGTGGGCACTGAAGCTTTCTTT. Translating gives CASSSNRVGTEAFF.

This chain joins TRBV6-1 and TRBJ2-3; D is possibly TRBD1 (5 bases). V was cut by 2 bases and J by 6 bases, with 12 bases left in between. CDR3 length equals 14 residues. Germline V gene sequence: CDR1 MNHNS, CDR2 SASEGT. The CDR3 nucleotides read TGTGCCAGCAGTGAAACCAGGGCTGGGGATACGCAGTATTTT. This codes for CASSETRAGDTQYF.

The rearrangement links TRBV9 to TRBJ1-1, with D unresolved. With 3 bases removed from V and 1 base from J, the gap between germline ends came to 13 bases. The V gene's germline CDR1 is SGDLS and CDR2 YYNGEE. The CDR3 loop spans 15 amino acids. The CDR3 is CASSAHSGRNTEAFF. CDR3 DNA sequence: TGTGCCAGCAGCGCTCACAGTGGGAGGAACACTGAAGCTTTCTTT.